This TCR beta chain comes out of a study of blood T cells in healthy people across ages (dated by TCRdb to about 2015). Study-wide context: In model experiments, template switching captured about one uniquely barcoded TCR beta cDNA molecule for every two T cells. The donors were split into four age groups: young (average roughly 15 years), middle-aged (around 37), aged (approximately 59) and long-lived (about 82). Donors of different ages were randomly distributed across sequencing lanes to avoid experimental bias. For two donors (one aged 18 to 30 and one aged 80 or older), the study analyzed two additional independent replicas of 1 million unique cDNA reads from the same blood draw. To track age-related changes in TCR beta repertoire diversity, the study relied on deep sequencing normalized with unique cDNA molecular identifiers.

Library preparation used 5' RACE. Sequenced using an Illumina HiSeq 2500. A second PCR of 7 to 11 cycles was run with a J-beta primer mix and a sample-barcoded 5' primer. A unique molecular identifier was introduced onto each TCR beta cDNA molecule by a template-switch 5' adaptor carrying 12 random nucleotides. At least 3 million CDR3-containing paired-end reads were obtained from each sample. All of the RNA was converted into first-strand cDNA using the Mint cDNA synthesis kit, with a TRBC-specific oligonucleotide serving as the primer. All cDNA was treated with uracil-DNA glycosylase and then went through a first 18-cycle PCR with the universal primers M1SS and BC2_uni_R. The study's own analysis went as follows. For normalization, 1 million high-quality reads were randomly selected from each sample, with every read carrying a distinct molecular identifier. Instead of being binned into consensus sequences, reads that shared molecular identifiers were thrown out. MiTCR, with a Q25 quality threshold and the strictest error-elimination algorithm, was used for CDR3 identification, clonotype clustering and error correction. A nonparametric unseen species model using Euler transformation provided a lower-bound estimate of total TCR beta diversity. TCRdb redid the processing of the public reads, applying fastp at Q25 and MiXCR, and retained in-frame beta chains. Rows are unified per CDR3 protein, each entry keeping the most common DNA and genes. The V and J calls follow TCRdb's processing rather than the paper's. For this sample the table gives 750,000 to 950,000 distinct CDR3 sequences, of which 53% were detected only once. Approximately 40% of the sample lies in the top ten.

Cut back by 2 bases and 0 bases, the V and J ends lie 10 bases apart. The germline V gene gives CDR1 as SGHVS and CDR2 as FQNEAQ. The cysteine opens and the phenylalanine closes a CDR3 of 16 amino acids. CDR3 DNA is the only sequence kept; it has 48 bases, read in frame from the first base. Concerning this clonotype itself: Its recognized antigen is unknown. There are no base qualities to consult, and no much larger clone falls within one base.

General study outcomes and caveats: Compared with the aged group, more naive CD4+ T cells, fewer expanded clones and increased TCR diversity were shown by the long-lived group, suggesting age selection. Because the CMV infection status of the donors was unknown, age-related changes in expanded clonotypes may potentially have been confounded. Observed TCR beta diversity per million T cells fell roughly linearly with age, and a significant reduction was already apparent by age roughly 40. There was a strong correlation between observed TCR beta diversity and the percentage of naive T cells measured by flow cytometry. Estimates of total diversity based on one million sequenced T cells were regarded as lower bounds and as underestimates. Conclusive comparison of naive and antigen-experienced compartments was prevented by the profiling of bulk unsorted PBMCs.

Donors were a few dozen systemically healthy Caucasian individuals from Russia aged roughly 6 to 100 years. Ten milliliters of peripheral blood were drawn from each donor into EDTA-treated Vacutainer tubes. Ficoll-Paque density-gradient centrifugation was used to isolate PBMCs, with at least 6.5 million per sample. Total RNA was extracted from PBMCs with Trizol reagent, with at least 5 micrograms obtained per sample. For every donor, an aliquot of PBMCs went through flow cytometry to measure the percentages of naive CD45RAhigh/CD27high T cells. Recombination linked TRBV7-8 to TRBJ2-2, with the D gene uncertain. The sample consisted of blood. The clonotype was recovered from a man older than 75 in good health. The DNA sequence is given as TGTGCCAGCAGCTTATTCACCGTCGCGAACACCGGGGAGCTGTTTTTT. Translated, this is CASSLFTVANTGELFF.